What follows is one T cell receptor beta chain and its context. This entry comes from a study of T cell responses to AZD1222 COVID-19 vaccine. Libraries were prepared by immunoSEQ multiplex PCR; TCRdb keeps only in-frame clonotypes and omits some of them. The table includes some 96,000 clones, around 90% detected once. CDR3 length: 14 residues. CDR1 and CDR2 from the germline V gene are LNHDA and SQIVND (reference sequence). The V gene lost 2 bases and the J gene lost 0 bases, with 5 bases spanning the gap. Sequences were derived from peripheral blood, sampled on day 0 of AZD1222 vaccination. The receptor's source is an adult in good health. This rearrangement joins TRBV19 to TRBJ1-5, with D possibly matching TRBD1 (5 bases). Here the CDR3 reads CASSIRGSNQPQHF. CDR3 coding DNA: TGTGCCAGTAGTATAAGGGGTAGCAATCAGCCCCAGCATTTT. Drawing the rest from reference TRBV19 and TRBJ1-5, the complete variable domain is DGGITQSPKYLFRKEGQNVTLSCEQNLNHDAMYWYRQDPGQGLRLIYYSQIVNDFQKGDIAEGYSVSREKKESFPLTVTSAQKNPTAFYLCASSIRGSNQPQHFGDGTRLSIL.